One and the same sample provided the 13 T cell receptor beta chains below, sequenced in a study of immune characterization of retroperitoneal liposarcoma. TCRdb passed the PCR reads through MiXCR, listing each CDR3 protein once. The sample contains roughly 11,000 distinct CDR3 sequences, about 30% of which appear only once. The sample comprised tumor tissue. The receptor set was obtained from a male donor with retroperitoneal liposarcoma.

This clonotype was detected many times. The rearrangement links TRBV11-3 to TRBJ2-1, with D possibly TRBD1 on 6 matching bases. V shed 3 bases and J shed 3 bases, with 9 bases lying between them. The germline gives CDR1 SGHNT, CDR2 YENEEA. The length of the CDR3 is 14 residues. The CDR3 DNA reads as TGTGCCAGCAGCTTGTTCAGGGGCTACAATGAGCAGTTCTTC. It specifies CASSLFRGYNEQFF.

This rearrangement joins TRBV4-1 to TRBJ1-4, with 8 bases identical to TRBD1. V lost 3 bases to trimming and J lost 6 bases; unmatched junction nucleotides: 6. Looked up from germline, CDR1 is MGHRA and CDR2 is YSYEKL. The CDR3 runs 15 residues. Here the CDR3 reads CASSQNRDRYEKLFF. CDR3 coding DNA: TGCGCCAGCAGCCAGAACCGGGACAGGTATGAAAAACTGTTTTTT.

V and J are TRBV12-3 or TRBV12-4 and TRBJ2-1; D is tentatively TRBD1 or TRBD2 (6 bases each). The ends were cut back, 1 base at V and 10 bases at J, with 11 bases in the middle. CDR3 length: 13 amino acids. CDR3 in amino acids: CASSLEGGGEQFF. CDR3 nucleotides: TGTGCCAGCAGTTTAGAGGGGGGCGGCGAGCAGTTCTTC.

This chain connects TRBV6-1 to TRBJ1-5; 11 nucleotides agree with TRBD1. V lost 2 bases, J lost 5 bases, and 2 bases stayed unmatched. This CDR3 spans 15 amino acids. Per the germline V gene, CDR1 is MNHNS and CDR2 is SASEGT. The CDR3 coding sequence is TGTGCCAGCAGTGAACCGGACAGGGGGCATCAGCCCCAGCATTTT. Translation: CASSEPDRGHQPQHF.

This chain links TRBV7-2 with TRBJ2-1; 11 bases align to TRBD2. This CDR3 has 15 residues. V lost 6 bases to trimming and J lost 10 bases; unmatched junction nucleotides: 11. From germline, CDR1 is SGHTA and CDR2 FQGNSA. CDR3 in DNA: TGTGCCAGCAGTTCTCCGGGACTAGCGGTATACGAGCAGTTCTTC. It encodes CASSSPGLAVYEQFF.

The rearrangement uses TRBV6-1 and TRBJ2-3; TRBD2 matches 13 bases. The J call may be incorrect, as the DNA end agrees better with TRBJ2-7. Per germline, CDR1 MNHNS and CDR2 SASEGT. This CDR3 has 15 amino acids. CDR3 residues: CASSEARTSGRGQYF. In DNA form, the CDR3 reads TGTGCCAGCAGTGAAGCGCGAACTAGCGGGAGGGGGCAGTACTTC.

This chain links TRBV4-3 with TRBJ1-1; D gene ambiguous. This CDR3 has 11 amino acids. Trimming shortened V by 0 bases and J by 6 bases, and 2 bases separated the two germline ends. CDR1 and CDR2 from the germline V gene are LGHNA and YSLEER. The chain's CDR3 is CASSQEAEAFF. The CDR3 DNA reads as TGCGCCAGCAGCCAAGAAGCTGAAGCTTTCTTT.

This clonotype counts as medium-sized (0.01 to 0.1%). This chain's CDR3 is CASSPWPRGGLEQFF. In DNA form, the CDR3 reads TGTGCCAGCAGCCCTTGGCCTCGGGGGGGGCTCGAGCAGTTCTTC. This sequence joins TRBV7-2 and TRBJ2-1, with 8 bases matching TRBD2. The germline V gene encodes CDR1 SGHTA and CDR2 FQGNSA. CDR3 size: 15 residues. V shed 5 bases, J shed 10 bases, and the junction held 13 bases outside the gene matches.

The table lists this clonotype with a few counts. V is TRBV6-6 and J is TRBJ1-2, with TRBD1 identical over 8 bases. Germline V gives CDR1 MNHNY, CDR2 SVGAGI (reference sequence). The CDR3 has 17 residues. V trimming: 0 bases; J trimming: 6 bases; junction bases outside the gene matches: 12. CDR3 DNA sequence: TGTGCCAGCAGTTACTCCCCCGCAATGGACAGGGAGAATGGCTACACCTTC. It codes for CASSYSPAMDRENGYTF.

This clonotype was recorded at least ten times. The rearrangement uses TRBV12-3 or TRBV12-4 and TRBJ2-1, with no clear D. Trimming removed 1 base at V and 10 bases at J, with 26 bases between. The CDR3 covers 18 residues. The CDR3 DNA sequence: TGTGCCAGCAGTTTAGGACGGCCGGGTACACTCCCCCTCTACGAGCAGTTCTTC. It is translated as CASSLGRPGTLPLYEQFF.

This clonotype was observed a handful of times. The CDR3 region has the DNA TGTGCCATCAGTCTTAGCGGGGGGGATGAGACCCAGTACTTC. It codes for CAISLSGGDETQYF. The chain links TRBV10-3 to TRBJ2-5; 11 positions match TRBD2. Germline V gene sequence: CDR1 ENHRY, CDR2 SYGVKD. The junction had 4 bases not matched to a gene; V was cut back by 5 bases and J by 5 bases. This CDR3 has 14 amino acids.

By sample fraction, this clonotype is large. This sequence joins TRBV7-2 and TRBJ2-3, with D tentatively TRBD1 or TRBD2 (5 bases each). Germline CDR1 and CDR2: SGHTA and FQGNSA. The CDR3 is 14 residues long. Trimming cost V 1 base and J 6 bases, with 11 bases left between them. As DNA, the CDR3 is TGTGCCAGCAGCTTAGTGAGGGGCAGTGATACGCAGTATTTT. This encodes CASSLVRGSDTQYF.

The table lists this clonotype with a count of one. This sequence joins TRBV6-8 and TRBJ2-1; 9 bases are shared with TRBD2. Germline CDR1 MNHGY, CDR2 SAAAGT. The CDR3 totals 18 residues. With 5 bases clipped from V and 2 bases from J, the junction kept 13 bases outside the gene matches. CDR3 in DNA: TGTGCCAGCAGTCGCAGGACTAGCGAAACTGTTCCCTACAATGAGCAGTTCTTC. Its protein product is CASSRRTSETVPYNEQFF.